Following are 32 T cell receptor beta chains from one sample sequenced in a study of control samples from healthy donors and cancer patients (dated by TCRdb to 2020 to 2022). The library was built by means of the immunoSEQ multiplex PCR assay. In TCRdb, the immuneACCESS table is reduced to in-frame sequences with V and J assigned. These tables do not hold every clone; where another copy was compared, an unresolved V gene accounts for under half, and the others remain unexplained. Counted in this sample were 150,000 to 200,000 clones; roughly 94% of them appeared once. Together, the top ten hold roughly 1.3% of the sample. The material sequenced was blood. The source is a young woman in good health.

The chain recombines TRBV12-3 or TRBV12-4 with TRBJ1-5; 8 bases fit TRBD1. J lost 10 bases, V lost 7 bases, and 9 bases had no gene match. There are 13 residues in the CDR3. The CDR3 sequence is CASIPGGGYPQHF. The CDR3, as DNA: TGTGCCAGCATCCCAGGGGGCGGGTATCCCCAGCATTTT.

In this sample, this clone turned up once. J is TRBJ2-3 and V is TRBV11-2, with TRBD2 matching over 10 bases. CDR1 is SGHAT and CDR2 is FQNNGV in the germline V gene. After removal of 5 bases from V and 4 bases from J, the junction contained 15 bases not matched to a gene. The CDR3 extends over 18 amino acids. CDR3 sequence reads: CASSPRRGAGGRADTQYF. CDR3 DNA sequence: TGTGCCAGCAGCCCGAGGAGGGGAGCGGGGGGGCGGGCAGATACGCAGTATTTT.

V usage is TRBV4-1 and J usage is TRBJ2-5, with 10 bases that match TRBD1. Germline CDR1 MGHRA, CDR2 YSYEKL. CDR3 length equals 17 residues. Trimming cost V 2 bases and J 4 bases; bases outside gene matches: 10. CDR3 region: CASSQYPSGQGPETQYF. The CDR3 region has the DNA TGCGCCAGCAGCCAATATCCCTCGGGACAGGGGCCAGAGACCCAGTACTTC.

J is TRBJ2-7 and V is TRBV14; D uncertain. Germline CDR1 and CDR2: SGHDN and FVKESK. Trimming took off 4 bases at V and 3 bases at J, with 10 bases between the two ends. This CDR3 is 13 amino acids long. The CDR3 nucleotides are TGTGCCAGCAGCCGCGGTAAAAACTACGAGCAGTACTTC. This translates into CASSRGKNYEQYF.

This sequence joins TRBV15 and TRBJ1-1; tentatively, D is TRBD1 (6 bases). Between the trimmed V and J ends, which lost 8 bases and 0 bases, there was a span of 13 bases. The CDR3 runs 14 residues. CDR1 and CDR2 (germline): LNHNV, YYDKDF (reference sequence). CDR3 nucleotide sequence: TGTGCCACCCGGAGCGGACAGCTGAACACTGAAGCTTTCTTT. It is translated as CATRSGQLNTEAFF.

The V call is TRBV6-2 or TRBV6-3, the J call TRBJ1-6; D remains ambiguous. In germline, CDR1 is MNHEY, CDR2 SVGEGT. V was pared by 2 bases and J by 8 bases, with 10 bases between. The CDR3 contains 14 residues. The CDR3 here is CASSYPGFYSPLHF. CDR3 bases: TGTGCCAGCAGTTACCCGGGATTCTATTCACCCCTCCACTTT.

The chain couples TRBV27 to TRBJ1-5; tentative D call: TRBD1 (5 bases). The CDR3 is 13 amino acids. Deletions cut 5 bases from V and 4 bases from J, with 9 bases between. CDR1 MNHEY and CDR2 SMNVEV come from the germline V gene (reference sequence). The DNA for the CDR3 is TGTGCCAGCAGTCTGGGACGGAATCAGCCCCAGCATTTT. Translated, it gives CASSLGRNQPQHF.

The V call is TRBV11-2, the J call TRBJ1-1, with D tentatively TRBD1 (5 bases). Germline V gene lookup returns CDR1 SGHAT and CDR2 FQNNGV. V was pared by 4 bases and J by 8 bases, with 23 bases between. The CDR3 has 16 amino acids. The CDR3, as DNA: TGTGCCAGCAGCTCTCGGGCCGGGGGGGATCTACTGGAAGCTTTCTTT. It translates to CASSSRAGGDLLEAFF.

This clone has a single count. The rearrangement links TRBV3-1 (or the pseudogene TRBV3-2) to TRBJ2-5, with TRBD1 matching 7 bases. Losses at the gene ends were 4 bases for V and 0 bases for J; bases not matched to a gene: 14. The CDR3 runs to 18 residues. Germline CDR1 is LGHDT and CDR2 is YNNKEL (reference sequence). The CDR3 DNA reads TGTGCCAGCAGCCCGGAGACATATGGACAGGAGTACCAAGAGACCCAGTACTTC. This encodes CASSPETYGQEYQETQYF.

This chain connects TRBV3-1 (or the pseudogene TRBV3-2) to TRBJ1-1, with unresolved D. The germline V gene encodes CDR1 LGHDT and CDR2 YNNKEL (reference sequence). The V and J ends lost 3 bases and 1 base respectively, with 9 bases between them. The CDR3 has 14 residues. CDR3 sequence: CASSHWTENTEAFF. For the CDR3, the DNA is TGTGCCAGCAGCCATTGGACCGAGAACACTGAAGCTTTCTTT.

V is TRBV11-3 and J is TRBJ1-2; the D gene is possibly TRBD1 (5 bases). Germline V lookup: CDR1 SGHNT, CDR2 YENEEA. Trimming left V 0 bases short and J 6 bases short, with 17 bases between. The CDR3 spans 16 residues. For the CDR3, the DNA is TGTGCCAGCAGCTTAGAGGGTGGACACAGAGCGGATGGCTACACCTTC. Translating gives CASSLEGGHRADGYTF.

V gene TRBV12-3 or TRBV12-4 combines with J gene TRBJ2-7; TRBD1 or TRBD2 may be the D gene (5 bases each). The V and J ends lost 4 bases and 0 bases respectively, with 7 bases between them. The length of the CDR3 is 13 residues. CDR3 coding DNA: TGTGCCAGCAGTTCCGGGACCTCCTACGAGCAGTACTTC. It encodes CASSSGTSYEQYF.

The genes are TRBV18 and TRBJ2-7; possibly TRBD2 for D (6 bases). Deletions cut 3 bases from V and 7 bases from J, with 19 bases between. The CDR3 is made up of 15 amino acids. Germline loops: CDR1 KGHSH, CDR2 LQKENI. The CDR3 region has the DNA TGTGCCAGCTCACCGGATCGGGATCCGGGGGTGGAGCAGTACTTC. Amino acids: CASSPDRDPGVEQYF.

The rearrangement joins TRBV6-6 to TRBJ2-7; TRBD1 agrees at 7 bases. The CDR3 is 13 residues long. The trim removed 7 bases at V and 2 bases at J, leaving 5 bases unmatched. Germline CDR1 and CDR2: MNHNY and SVGAGI (reference sequence). CDR3 amino acids: CASTWTGAYEQYF. CDR3 DNA sequence: TGTGCCAGCACCTGGACAGGCGCCTACGAGCAGTACTTC.

The V and J genes are TRBV6-5 and TRBJ2-5, with D tentatively TRBD1 or TRBD2 (6 bases each). The germline CDR1 and CDR2 sequences are MNHEY and SVGAGI. The CDR3 loop spans 15 amino acids. V dropped 0 bases and J dropped 5 bases, with 13 bases sitting between them. CDR3 protein: CASSYSRGRSETQYF. The CDR3 nucleotides are TGTGCCAGCAGTTACTCGAGGGGGAGGTCGGAGACCCAGTACTTC.

CDR3 DNA sequence: TGTGCCAGCAGCCCCAATCCCGGGACAGGGGTCCGGAGCACCGGGGAGCTGTTTTTT. Protein sequence: CASSPNPGTGVRSTGELFF. The rearrangement joins TRBV11-2 to TRBJ2-2, with 10 bases fitting TRBD1. Trimming cost V 5 bases and J 4 bases; bases outside gene matches: 16. Germline V gives CDR1 SGHAT, CDR2 FQNNGV. This CDR3 spans 19 amino acids.

The chain employs TRBV11-3 and TRBJ2-5, with D possibly matching TRBD2 (6 bases). The CDR3 extends over 15 amino acids. Trimming cost V 4 bases and J 5 bases, with 17 bases left between them. Germline V gives CDR1 SGHNT, CDR2 YENEEA. CDR3 residues: CASSSEGMRSETQYF. The DNA of the CDR3 is TGTGCCAGCAGCTCGGAGGGAATGCGGTCGGAGACCCAGTACTTC.

The sample holds one count of this clone. The rearrangement joins TRBV9 to TRBJ2-7; possibly TRBD2 for D (5 bases). Germline lookup yields CDR1 SGDLS and CDR2 YYNGEE. Deletions cut 3 bases from V and 2 bases from J, with 15 bases between. The CDR3 runs to 15 residues. CDR3 loop: CASSEWGEPTYEQYF. The CDR3 coding sequence is TGTGCCAGCAGCGAGTGGGGAGAACCCACCTACGAGCAGTACTTC.

This clone has only a few counts. This sequence joins TRBV11-3 and TRBJ2-3; TRBD2 might be the D (6 bases). Per germline, CDR1 SGHNT and CDR2 YENEEA. V lost 5 bases and J 1 base, leaving 13 bases between the germline ends. The CDR3 runs 15 residues. This CDR3 is CASSRGSVRTDTQYF. The CDR3 coding sequence is TGTGCCAGCAGCCGGGGGAGCGTTCGCACAGATACGCAGTATTTT.

The chain employs TRBV19 and TRBJ1-5; D is ambiguous. The germline V and J ends were trimmed by 3 bases and 3 bases, with 12 bases remaining between them. The CDR3 extends over 15 amino acids. From germline, CDR1 is LNHDA and CDR2 SQIVND (reference sequence). The CDR3 loop reads CASSMFGSSNQPQHF. Written as DNA, the CDR3 is TGTGCCAGTAGTATGTTCGGCAGTTCCAATCAGCCCCAGCATTTT.

The chain couples TRBV6-5 to TRBJ1-2, with D hard to call. Trimming pared 2 bases from V and 2 bases from J, leaving 12 bases between. The CDR3 has 15 amino acids. Germline assignment: CDR1 MNHEY and CDR2 SVGAGI. This CDR3 reads CASSYLADLNYGYTF. The CDR3 DNA reads as TGTGCCAGCAGTTACCTGGCTGATCTCAACTATGGCTACACCTTC.

The rearrangement links TRBV28 to TRBJ1-2; no reliable D call. The CDR3 spans 15 residues. CDR1 MDHEN and CDR2 SYDVKM come from the germline V gene. V shed 2 bases and J shed 2 bases, with 12 bases lying between them. The DNA for the CDR3 is TGTGCCAGCAGTTTAGGGCAGCGGCCCAACTATGGCTACACCTTC. It yields the protein CASSLGQRPNYGYTF.

This rearrangement joins TRBV24-1 to TRBJ2-2; perhaps TRBD2 as D (6 bases). The CDR3 runs to 14 residues. V was clipped by 9 bases and J by 5 bases, with 15 bases between them. CDR1 and CDR2 from the germline V gene are KGHDR and SFDVKD. The CDR3 region has the DNA TGTGCCACCGGAGGGGACCCGGGAACCGGGGAGCTGTTTTTT. Protein: CATGGDPGTGELFF.

This chain uses TRBV2 with TRBJ1-4, with 7 bases aligning to TRBD1. The germline gives CDR1 SNHLY, CDR2 FYNNEI. The CDR3 is 14 residues long. Germline trimming cut 4 bases from V and 5 bases from J; bases unmatched to any gene: 4. The CDR3 reads CASSARQGNEKLFF. CDR3 DNA sequence: TGTGCCAGCAGTGCGCGACAGGGCAATGAAAAACTGTTTTTT.

The chain uses TRBV3-1 (or the pseudogene TRBV3-2) and TRBJ2-6; D is unresolved. The CDR3 is 22 amino acids. Trimming shortened V by 4 bases and J by 2 bases, and 30 bases separated the two germline ends. Germline V gene data show CDR1 as LGHDT and CDR2 as YNNKEL (reference sequence). CDR3 DNA: TGTGCCAGCAGCCCTAAGGTTGGCATACAGCCCCCGGTCGGTGCTGGGGCCAACGTCCTGACTTTC. The encoded protein is CASSPKVGIQPPVGAGANVLTF.

The J gene is TRBJ1-1, the V gene TRBV6-6; unclear D gene. Germline V gene sequence: CDR1 MNHNY, CDR2 SVGAGI (reference sequence). V lost 6 bases to trimming and J lost 5 bases, with 13 bases between them. CDR3 length equals 13 residues. Here the CDR3 reads CASSPRHGTEAFF. The DNA for the CDR3 is TGTGCCAGCAGCCCTCGCCATGGAACTGAAGCTTTCTTT.

V usage is TRBV28 and J usage is TRBJ1-1, with 7 bases that match TRBD1. This CDR3 comprises 14 residues. V dropped 7 bases and J dropped 4; count of bases not matched to a gene: 9. Germline values: CDR1 MDHEN, CDR2 SYDVKM. CDR3 loop: CASNAGGSATEAFF. DNA of the CDR3: TGTGCCAGCAATGCAGGGGGATCGGCCACTGAAGCTTTCTTT.

This clone has only a few counts. The genes are TRBV6-5 and TRBJ1-1; D is uncertain. With 0 bases removed from V and 1 base from J, the gap between germline ends came to 6 bases. The CDR3 contains 14 residues. Germline CDR1 MNHEY, CDR2 SVGAGI. The CDR3 nucleotides are TGTGCCAGCAGTTACTCCGCGGGGAACACTGAAGCTTTCTTT. Translating gives CASSYSAGNTEAFF.

The gene calls are TRBV5-1 and TRBJ2-3; 7 bases map to TRBD2. The CDR3 length is 14 residues. Germline CDR1 reads SGHRS; CDR2 reads YFSETQ. The ends lost 3 bases at V and 2 bases at J; junction bases unmatched: 3. CDR3 nucleotide sequence: TGCGCCAGCAGCTCTCTAGCGGACACAGATACGCAGTATTTT. It translates to CASSSLADTDTQYF.

J is TRBJ2-6 and V is TRBV4-2; D unresolved. Trimming took off 5 bases at V and 0 bases at J, with 11 bases between the two ends. The CDR3 covers 16 residues. CDR1 is LGHNA, CDR2 YNFKEQ, per germline. CDR3 in DNA: TGTGCCAGCAGCACCGTAACGGGCTCTGGGGCCAACGTCCTGACTTTC. Amino acids: CASSTVTGSGANVLTF.

V is TRBV7-2 and J is TRBJ1-5, with D tentatively TRBD1 (5 bases). The CDR3 has 16 residues. V shed 1 base and J shed 0 bases, with 10 bases lying between them. Germline CDR1 reads SGHTA; CDR2 reads FQGNSA. The CDR3 loop is CASSLVGGSSNQPQHF. Written as DNA, the CDR3 is TGTGCCAGCAGCTTAGTTGGGGGTAGTAGCAATCAGCCCCAGCATTTT.

The J gene is TRBJ1-1, the V gene TRBV18; D is ambiguous. The CDR3 has 13 amino acids. V gave up 3 bases and J gave up 2 bases, with 7 bases separating them. Germline-derived CDR1 and CDR2 are KGHSH and LQKENI. CDR3 loop: CASSPTENTEAFF. For the CDR3, the DNA is TGTGCCAGCTCACCCACAGAAAACACTGAAGCTTTCTTT.